This passage covers 8 T cell receptor beta chains from one sample sequenced in a study of metastatic and nonmetastatic thyroid tumors. MiXCR reprocessed the PCR reads for TCRdb. The table lists about 33,000 clones, 17% of them singletons. All patients reached thyroid surgery having received no treatment beforehand. Sequences were obtained from blood. The receptors stem from a female donor with papillary thyroid cancer or a benign thyroid nodule (not recorded which). Some clones in this sample may be carry-over from other donors' samples.

Ten or more counts support this clone. This chain connects TRBV20-1 to TRBJ2-7; D is uncertain. V dropped 6 bases and J dropped 8 bases, with 11 bases sitting between them. CDR3 size: 10 residues. Germline V gene lookup returns CDR1 DFQATT and CDR2 SNEGSKA (reference sequence). CDR3 coding DNA: TGCAGTGCGGCGGATAACCAGCAGTACTTC. This translates into CSAADNQQYF.

A single count supports this clone. The germline gene is not matched at one end of the junction; a read error may be the cause. CDR3 sequence reads: CSARELWNYAYTF. CDR3 in DNA: TGCAGTGCTAGAGAACTGTGGAACTATGCCTACACCTTC. The chain is built from TRBV20-1 and TRBJ1-2; unclear D gene. Germline CDR1 reads DFQATT; CDR2 reads SNEGSKA (reference sequence). This CDR3 comprises 13 residues.

The V and J genes are TRBV20-1 and TRBJ2-1; perhaps TRBD2 as D (6 bases). V was cut by 0 bases and J by 7 bases, with 19 bases left in between. CDR1 is DFQATT and CDR2 is SNEGSKA in the germline V gene (reference sequence). The CDR3 is 16 amino acids. The CDR3, as DNA: TGCAGTGCTAGAGATAATGACGGGAGCAACTTGAATGAGCAGTTCTTC. Protein sequence: CSARDNDGSNLNEQFF.

This clone was found many times. The chain recombines TRBV9 with TRBJ1-1; the match to TRBD1 covers 11 bases. The germline gives CDR1 SGDLS, CDR2 YYNGEE. The CDR3 runs to 15 residues. The ends lost 4 bases at V and 4 bases at J; junction bases unmatched: 6. CDR3 loop: CASSLGGTGGTEAFF. CDR3 nucleotide sequence: TGTGCCAGCAGCCTAGGTGGGACAGGGGGCACTGAAGCTTTCTTT.

This clone was seen many times. This chain connects TRBV7-9 to TRBJ1-5; 8 bases fit TRBD1. CDR3 length: 15 residues. CDR1 SEHNR and CDR2 FQNEAQ come from the germline V gene (reference sequence). The trim removed 3 bases at V and 6 bases at J, leaving 7 bases unmatched. The CDR3 sequence is CASSFKQGVSQPQHF. DNA of the CDR3: TGTGCCAGCAGCTTTAAACAGGGGGTTAGTCAGCCCCAGCATTTT.

This clone was counted many times. This chain connects TRBV24-1 to TRBJ2-3; TRBD1 matches 7 bases. Trimming at V came to 6 bases and at J to 4 bases, leaving 9 bases not matched to a gene. The CDR3 runs 15 residues. Germline V gene data show CDR1 as KGHDR and CDR2 as SFDVKD. The CDR3 spells CATSYRGAGADTQYF. The CDR3 nucleotides are TGTGCCACCAGTTACAGGGGCGCTGGTGCAGATACGCAGTATTTT.

This clone was seen ten or more times. The V call is TRBV5-1, the J call TRBJ2-7; 12 bases match TRBD1. The CDR3 contains 14 residues. The V gene's germline CDR1 is SGHRS and CDR2 YFSETQ. Trimming took 3 bases from V and 5 from J; bases not matched to a gene: 3. The DNA for the CDR3 is TGCGCCAGCAGCTGGGACAGGGGGCGGGACGAGCAGTACTTC. Its protein is CASSWDRGRDEQYF.

This clone has just one count. The junction and the germline gene differ at one end; a read error may be behind it. V is TRBV5-4 and J is TRBJ1-1, with TRBD1 as a possible D gene (5 bases). The germline V gene has CDR1 SGHNT and CDR2 YYREEE (reference sequence). The CDR3 runs to 14 residues. This CDR3 is CAISIRWGTYEAFF. CDR3 nucleotide sequence: TGTGCCATCAGCATTCGGTGGGGGACCTATGAAGCTTTCTTT.